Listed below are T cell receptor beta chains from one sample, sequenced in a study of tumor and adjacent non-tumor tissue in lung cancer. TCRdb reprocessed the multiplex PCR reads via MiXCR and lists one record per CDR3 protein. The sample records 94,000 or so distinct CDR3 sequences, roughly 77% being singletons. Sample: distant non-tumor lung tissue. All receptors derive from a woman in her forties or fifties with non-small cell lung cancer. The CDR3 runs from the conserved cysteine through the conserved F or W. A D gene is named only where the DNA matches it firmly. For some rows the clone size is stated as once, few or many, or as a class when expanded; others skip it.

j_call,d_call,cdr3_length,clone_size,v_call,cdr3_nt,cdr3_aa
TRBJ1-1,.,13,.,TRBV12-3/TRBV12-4,TGTGCCACCCTCAGAGTGGGGGACACTGAAGCTTTCTTT,CATLRVGDTEAFF
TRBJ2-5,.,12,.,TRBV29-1,TGCAGTGCTGTGATCAGGGAAAAGACCCAGTACTTC,CSAVIREKTQYF
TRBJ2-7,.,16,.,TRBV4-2,TGTGCCAGCAGCCTGGAGGATGGGTCGCCAATAAGCGAGCAGTACTTC,CASSLEDGSPISEQYF
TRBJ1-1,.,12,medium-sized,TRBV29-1,TGCAGCGCTAGGACCGAGGACACTGAAGCTTTCTTT,CSARTEDTEAFF
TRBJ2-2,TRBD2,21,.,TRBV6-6,TGTGCCAGCAGATTCAACCATTTCTCCGGGACTAGTGGGCCTAACACCGGGGAGCTGTTTTTT,CASRFNHFSGTSGPNTGELFF
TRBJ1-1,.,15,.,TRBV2,TGTGCCAGCAGTGCTGGGGCGCGAGGGGGAACTGAAGCTTTCTTT,CASSAGARGGTEAFF
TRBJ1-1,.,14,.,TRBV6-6,TGTGCCAGCAGCCCCGGGACGGTTGACACTGAAGCTTTCTTT,CASSPGTVDTEAFF
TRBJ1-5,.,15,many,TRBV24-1,TGTGCCACCAGTGCTGGACACAATAGCAATCAGCCCCAGCATTTT,CATSAGHNSNQPQHF
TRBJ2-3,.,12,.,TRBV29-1,TGCAGCGTTGTATTGACAGTAGATACACAATATTTT,CSVVLTVDTQYF
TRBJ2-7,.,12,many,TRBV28,TGTGCCAGCAGTCCGCAGGGCTACGAGCAGTACTTC,CASSPQGYEQYF
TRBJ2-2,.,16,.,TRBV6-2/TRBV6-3,TGTGCCAGCAGCCGCCTTGGACACAGGATAGCCGGGGAGCTGTTTTTT,CASSRLGHRIAGELFF
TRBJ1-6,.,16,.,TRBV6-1,TGTGGCAGCACTGAAGAGTTTAAGGGTTATAATTCACCCCTCCACTTT,CGSTEEFKGYNSPLHF
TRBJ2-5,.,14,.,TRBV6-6,TGTGCCAGCAGTGTCTCGGATAGTCAAGAGACTCAGTACTTC,CASSVSDSQETQYF
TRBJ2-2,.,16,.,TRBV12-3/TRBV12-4,TGTGCCAGCACCGATCTATCGGGAGTGGCCACCGGGGAGCTGTTTTTT,CASTDLSGVATGELFF
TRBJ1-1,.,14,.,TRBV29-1,TGCATCACCTCACGGGGGCTCATCGACACTGAAGCTTTCTTT,CITSRGLIDTEAFF
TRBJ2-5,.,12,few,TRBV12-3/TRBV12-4,TGCGCCAGCAGTTTAGCCACCGGGGCCCAGTACTTC,CASSLATGAQYF
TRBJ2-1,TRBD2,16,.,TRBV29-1,TGCAGCGTTGAAGATCTCCAGCGGGGGGGTTACAATGAGCAGTTGTTC,CSVEDLQRGGYNEQLF
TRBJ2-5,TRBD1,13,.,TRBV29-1,TGCAGCGTTGTAGCCACGGGACAGGGGACCCAGTACTTT,CSVVATGQGTQYF
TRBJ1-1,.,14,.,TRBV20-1,TGCAGTCCAACCGGGACAAACATGGACACTGAAGCTTTCTTT,CSPTGTNMDTEAFF
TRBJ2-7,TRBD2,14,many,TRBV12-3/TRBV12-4,TGTGCCAGCAGTTCCGCCGGGACTAGCGGTGTCTTTTACTTC,CASSSAGTSGVFYF
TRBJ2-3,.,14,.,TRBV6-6,TGTATCAGCAGTGCCCTGGGACACACAGATACGCAGTATTTT,CISSALGHTDTQYF
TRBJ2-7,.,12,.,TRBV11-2,TGTGCCAGCACCCCCCAGTGGAGCGAGCAGTACTTC,CASTPQWSEQYF
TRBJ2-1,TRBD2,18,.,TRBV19,TGTGCCAGTAGTATAGGGGGCGGCGGGAGGGTCCCCTACAATGAGCAGTTCTTC,CASSIGGGGRVPYNEQFF
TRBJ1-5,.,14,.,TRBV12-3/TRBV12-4,TGTGCCAGCAGTTTAAGTGAAGACAATCTGCCCCAGCATTTT,CASSLSEDNLPQHF
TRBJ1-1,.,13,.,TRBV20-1,TGCAGTGCTGGAGCGTGGTCGGACACTGAAGCTTTCTTT,CSAGAWSDTEAFF
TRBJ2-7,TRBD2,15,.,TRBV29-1,TGTAGCGTTGACGGGACTAGCGGGAGTCTACACGAGCAGTACTTC,CSVDGTSGSLHEQYF
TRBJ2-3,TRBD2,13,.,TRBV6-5,TGTGCCAGCAGTTACTCGCGGGAGGGCACGCGGTATTTT,CASSYSREGTRYF
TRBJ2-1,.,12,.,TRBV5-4,TGTGCCAGCAGTTGGACCCACAATGAGCCGTTCTTC,CASSWTHNEPFF
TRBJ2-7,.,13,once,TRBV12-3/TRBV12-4,TGTGCCAATCACCCGGGCGTGGGCTACGTGCAATACTTC,CANHPGVGYVQYF
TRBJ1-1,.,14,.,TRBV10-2,TGCATCAGCAGTTCCCTAGAGAGGGTAGCTGAAGCTTTCTTT,CISSSLERVAEAFF
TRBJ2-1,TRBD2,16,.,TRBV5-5,TGTGTCAGCAGAAATTGGGAGGGAACGTCACACAATCAGCAGTTCTTC,CVSRNWEGTSHNQQFF
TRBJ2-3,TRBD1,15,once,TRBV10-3,TGTGCCATCACTGCCCCACAGGGGGTCACAGATACACAGTATTTT,CAITAPQGVTDTQYF
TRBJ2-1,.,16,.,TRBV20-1,TGCAGTGCCCGTGGGGAAGGGATTGCGACGAGTCTGGAGCAGTTCTTC,CSARGEGIATSLEQFF
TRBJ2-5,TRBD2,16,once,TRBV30,TGTGCCTGGAGTGTACGTGCGGGAGGTCACCAAGAGACCCAGTACTTC,CAWSVRAGGHQETQYF
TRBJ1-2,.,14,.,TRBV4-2,TGTGCCAGTAGCCAAGAATTGACATTGGGGGGCTACACCTTC,CASSQELTLGGYTF
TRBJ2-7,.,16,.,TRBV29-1,.,CSVKVAGGASIYELYF
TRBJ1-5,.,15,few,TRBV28,TGTGCCCCCAGGGGAGGGAGGGTTAGCAATGAGCCCCAGCATTTT,CAPRGGRVSNEPQHF
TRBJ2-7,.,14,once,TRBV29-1,TGCAGCCTTCTCTCAACGATTAGCACCTACGAGCAGTACTTC,CSLLSTISTYEQYF
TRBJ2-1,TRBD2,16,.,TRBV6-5,TGTGCCAGCAGTATAAGCGGGAGTGAGCCCTACAATGAGCAGTTCTTC,CASSISGSEPYNEQFF
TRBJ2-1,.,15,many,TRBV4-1,TGCGCCAGCAGCCAAGACGAAAGCTCCTACAATGAGCAGTTCTTC,CASSQDESSYNEQFF
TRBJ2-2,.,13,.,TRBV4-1,TGCGCCAGCGCGTGGGAGTACACCAGGGAGCTGTTTTTT,CASAWEYTRELFF
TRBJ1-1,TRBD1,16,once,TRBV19,TGTGCCAGTATAAGGGATAGGGGGCGCTGGGACACTGAAGATTTCTTT,CASIRDRGRWDTEDFF
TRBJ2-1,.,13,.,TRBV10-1,TGCACCAGGAGTGCGACCCCTTCATGGGAGCAGTTCTTC,CTRSATPSWEQFF
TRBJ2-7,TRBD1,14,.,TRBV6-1,TGTGCCAGCATACGGACAGGGGGCTCCTACAAGCAGTACTTC,CASIRTGGSYKQYF
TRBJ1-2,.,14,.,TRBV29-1,TGCAACGTTGATGCTACAGGGAGAAACTATGGCTACACCTTC,CNVDATGRNYGYTF
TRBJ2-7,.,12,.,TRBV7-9,TGTGCCAGCAGGTCCGCATCCTACGAGCACTATTTC,CASRSASYEHYF
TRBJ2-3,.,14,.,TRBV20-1,TGCAGTGGTACTGGCCTAGATGGCACAGATACGCAGTATTTT,CSGTGLDGTDTQYF
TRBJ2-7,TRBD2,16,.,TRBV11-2,TGTACCAGCAGCTCCAGCCGACTAGCGACGTCCTACGATCAGTACTTC,CTSSSSRLATSYDQYF